This TCR beta chain derives from a study of T cell responses to AZD1222 COVID-19 vaccine. V was cut by 3 bases and J by 8 bases, with 16 bases left in between. There are 14 residues in the CDR3. Clones were sequenced by immunoSEQ multiplex PCR, and TCRdb holds only the in-frame ones, with some missing. This sample has about 140,000 clones, with just under 95% found just once. Concerning this clone: Its antigen is currently unknown.

Broader study findings: Spike was spanned by vaccine-associated CD4 TCRs, with dominance at 160-218 and 743-854. Spike-specific TCR breadth rose after two AZD1222 doses, and depth rose as well. All repertoire sampling was performed exclusively after the peak T cell response. Clonal diversity was possibly underestimated; the donors were predominantly white British and more often female.

This clonotype was sampled from an adult in good health. The input for sequencing was peripheral blood, taken on day 0 of AZD1222 vaccination. The V call is TRBV23-1, the J call TRBJ1-2, with D maybe TRBD1 (5 bases). Being an ORF, TRBV23-1 has a function that is uncertain. The CDR3 is CASSHSGERPGYTF. The CDR3 DNA reads as TGCGCCAGCAGTCACTCGGGGGAGAGGCCCGGCTACACCTTC.